A selection of T cell receptor beta chains follows, all from one sample in a study of blood T cell repertoires in COVID-19. Profiled with immunoSEQ multiplex PCR; TCRdb holds only in-frame clones, not every one. Of roughly 250,000 clones detected, 70% to 90% appear once; the ten largest clones hold about 4.3%. The sample consisted of PBMCs or T cells enriched from blood (not recorded which). All receptors derive from a woman between 25 and 40 years old who had recovered from COVID-19. The conserved cysteine and the conserved F or W are not part of the CDR3 here. Only part of the rows carry a size: once, few, many, or a class if the clone is expanded.

CDR3	size	V	J
ASSFLDRGKDEAF	many	TRBV27	TRBJ1-1
ASSGRQWYLWANVLT	.	TRBV6-4	TRBJ2-6
ASSLGGTGGGYT	.	TRBV7-8	TRBJ1-2
ATSPPGTNGVQTYTQY	.	TRBV24-1	TRBJ2-3
ASTTGQLNTEAF	.	TRBV28	TRBJ1-1
ASSSGGTNEKLF	.	TRBV5-4	TRBJ1-4
ASSSPNRVNTEAF	.	TRBV18	TRBJ1-1
ASSFGAGGYT	.	TRBV7-8	TRBJ1-2
ASSPESTTGSNTGELF	.	TRBV27	TRBJ2-2
ASSPRTGQSSYEQY	.	TRBV11-2	TRBJ2-7
ASSRASGTGEQF	.	TRBV3-1/TRBV3-2	TRBJ2-1
ASSYRFQGNQPQH	.	TRBV4-2	TRBJ1-5
AIKQGITGNTIY	.	TRBV10-3	TRBJ1-3
AGTGNLNTEAF	.	TRBV28	TRBJ1-1
ASSSGVSSLH	.	TRBV12-3/TRBV12-4	TRBJ1-6
ASTGQGTSSGNTIY	.	TRBV25-1	TRBJ1-3
ASSLGQGAVGQY	.	TRBV5-1	TRBJ2-7
ASSFLGTSGGPYNEQF	.	TRBV11-2	TRBJ2-1
ASKDSIDTQY	.	TRBV28	TRBJ2-3
ASSERATNTGELF	.	TRBV2	TRBJ2-2
ASSQGTGMNNSPLH	.	TRBV7-9	TRBJ1-6
ASSQEGTGRGNTIY	.	TRBV4-2	TRBJ1-3
ASSNSGSSYNEQF	.	TRBV6-5	TRBJ2-1
AWNRGYTEAF	.	TRBV30	TRBJ1-1
ASSSGQGSYNEQF	.	TRBV7-2	TRBJ2-1
ASSVGAGGQPQH	.	TRBV9	TRBJ1-5
SVSYFPTDTQY	.	TRBV29-1	TRBJ2-3
ASSLEREYGYT	.	TRBV7-9	TRBJ1-2
ATSDAVSMFGHSRKNTEAF	few	TRBV24-1	TRBJ1-1
ASSFLQGAGAF	.	TRBV7-9	TRBJ1-1
ASRLTRLETQY	.	TRBV28	TRBJ2-5
ASSFRDGRHYEQY	.	TRBV27	TRBJ2-7
ASSLRSDSYGYT	once	TRBV5-1	TRBJ1-2
ASSPAPGQPQH	few	TRBV11-2	TRBJ1-5
ASSLNAGQANTEAF	few	TRBV5-1	TRBJ1-1